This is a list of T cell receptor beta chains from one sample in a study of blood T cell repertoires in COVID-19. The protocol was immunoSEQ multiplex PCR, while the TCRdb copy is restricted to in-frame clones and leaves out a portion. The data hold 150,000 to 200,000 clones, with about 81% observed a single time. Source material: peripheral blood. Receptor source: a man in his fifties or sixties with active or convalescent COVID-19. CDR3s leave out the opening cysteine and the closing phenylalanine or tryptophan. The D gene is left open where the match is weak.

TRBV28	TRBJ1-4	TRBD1	ASSSSGQEGEKLF
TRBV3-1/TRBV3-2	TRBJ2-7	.	ASSHASGSGRTYEQY
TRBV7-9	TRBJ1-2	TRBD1	ASSLGTGEVHGYT
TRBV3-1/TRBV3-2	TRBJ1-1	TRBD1	ASGGQGLNTEAF
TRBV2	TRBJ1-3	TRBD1	ASSTTGAGGNTIY
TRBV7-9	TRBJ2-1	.	ASRLARGLPYNEQF
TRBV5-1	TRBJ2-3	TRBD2	ASSATTSGSGTDTQY
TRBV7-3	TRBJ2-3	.	ASSQGLQTDTQY
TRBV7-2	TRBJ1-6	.	ASSFASSYNSPLH
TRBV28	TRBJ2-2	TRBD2	ASSPPGLAGDTGELF
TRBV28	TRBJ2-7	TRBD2	ASSSQKAGDPEQY
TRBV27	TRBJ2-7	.	ASSFGRGMEQY
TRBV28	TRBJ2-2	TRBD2	APTSGGAYTGELF
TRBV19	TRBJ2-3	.	ASREGDTQY
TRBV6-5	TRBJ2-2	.	ASSYRGAGELF
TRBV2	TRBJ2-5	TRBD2	ASSVEAGGPETQY
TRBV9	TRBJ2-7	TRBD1	ASSVDAGTGVHEQY
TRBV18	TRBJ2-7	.	ASSPRTGEQY
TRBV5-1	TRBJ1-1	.	ASSWEAGKGTEAF